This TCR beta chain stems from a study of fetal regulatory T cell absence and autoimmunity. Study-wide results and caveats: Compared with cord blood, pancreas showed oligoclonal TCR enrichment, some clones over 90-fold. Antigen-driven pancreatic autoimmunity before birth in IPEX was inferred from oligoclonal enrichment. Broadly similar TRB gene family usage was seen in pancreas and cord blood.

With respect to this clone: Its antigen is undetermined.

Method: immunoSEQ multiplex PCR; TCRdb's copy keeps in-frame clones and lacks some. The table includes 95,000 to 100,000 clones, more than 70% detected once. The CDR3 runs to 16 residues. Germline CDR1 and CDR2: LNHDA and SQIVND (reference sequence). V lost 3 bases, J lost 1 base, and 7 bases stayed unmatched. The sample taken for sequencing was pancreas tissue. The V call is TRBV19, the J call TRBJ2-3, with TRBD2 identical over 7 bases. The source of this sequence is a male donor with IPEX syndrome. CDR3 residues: CASSIPRGVGTDTQYF. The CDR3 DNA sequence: TGTGCCAGTAGTATTCCCCGGGGGGTGGGCACAGATACGCAGTATTTT.